The 7 T cell receptor beta chains presented below share a single source sample, sequenced in a study of CD8 T cells in Susac syndrome. RNA was extracted with the RNeasy kit, and a quantity of roughly 0.45 to 1 ug was reverse transcribed using random hexamers. TCRdb reprocessed the immunoSEQ multiplex PCR reads via MiXCR and lists one record per CDR3 protein. The table records under 95,000 distinct CDR3 sequences, about 95% of them present only once. Material: CD4+ T cells from PBMCs. These TCRs come from a human donor with Susac syndrome.

This clonotype was counted once. V and J are TRBV18 and TRBJ2-7; 11 bases are a match to TRBD2. CDR1 is KGHSH and CDR2 is LQKENI in the germline V gene. Losses at the gene ends were 3 bases for V and 11 bases for J; bases not matched to a gene: 9. CDR3 length equals 14 residues. Here the CDR3 reads CASSPEGTSGGEYF. The CDR3 DNA reads as TGTGCCAGCTCACCGGAAGGGACTAGCGGCGGGGAGTACTTC.

The chain has TRBV7-8 and TRBJ2-2; no clear D gene. The CDR3 loop spans 15 amino acids. V was clipped by 1 base and J by 0 bases, with 6 bases between them. Per the germline V gene, CDR1 is SGHVS and CDR2 is FQNEAQ. CDR3 nucleotide sequence: TGTGCCAGCAGCTTAGTGTCCGCGAACACCGGGGAGCTGTTTTTT. As protein: CASSLVSANTGELFF.

The V gene is TRBV28, the J gene TRBJ1-2; D not resolved. The germline CDR1 and CDR2 sequences are MDHEN and SYDVKM. CDR3 length equals 14 residues. Trimming cost V 6 bases and J 8 bases, with 19 bases left between them. CDR3 loop: CASSGDAGRRGYTF. The CDR3 nucleotides are TGTGCCAGCAGCGGCGACGCAGGACGGCGCGGCTACACCTTC.

The CDR3 is CASSPPGRRQPQHF. For the CDR3, the DNA is TGTGCCAGCAGTCCCCCCGGGCGCAGGCAGCCCCAGCATTTT. The chain uses TRBV12-3 or TRBV12-4 and TRBJ1-5; D call uncertain. The CDR3 covers 14 residues. V was cut by 5 bases and J by 7 bases, with 15 bases left in between.

The chain recombines TRBV6-2 or TRBV6-3 with TRBJ1-2, with 8 bases identical to TRBD1. CDR1 and CDR2 from the germline V gene are MNHEY and SVGEGT. There are 16 residues in the CDR3. V lost 2 bases, J lost 0 bases, and 5 bases stayed unmatched. The CDR3 reads CASSYPGQGANYGYTF. CDR3 DNA: TGTGCCAGCAGTTACCCCGGACAGGGAGCTAACTATGGCTACACCTTC.

The rearrangement joins TRBV7-3 to TRBJ2-2; D call uncertain. CDR1 is SGHTA, CDR2 FQGTGA, per germline. There are 15 residues in the CDR3. The V gene lost 4 bases and the J gene lost 1 base, with 10 bases spanning the gap. CDR3 coding DNA: TGTGCCAGCAGCTCCGGATGGGGGAACACCGGGGAGCTGTTTTTT. Protein sequence: CASSSGWGNTGELFF.

The chain carries TRBV29-1 and TRBJ2-1; D possibly corresponds to TRBD1 (6 bases). V was shortened by 1 base and J by 8 bases, with 21 bases between the two germline ends. CDR1 is SQVTM and CDR2 is ANQGSEA in the germline V gene. The CDR3 covers 16 residues. CDR3 residues: CSVEGGLVSGPDEQFF. The CDR3 DNA is TGCAGCGTTGAAGGGGGGCTAGTCTCCGGGCCGGATGAGCAGTTCTTC.